The next 22 T cell receptor beta chains were all read from a single sample in a study of identical twins. MiXCR was run by TCRdb on the 5' RACE reads, yielding one entry per CDR3 protein. The table shows roughly 630,000 distinct CDR3 sequences, with just over 7% occurring only once. The data also belong to a second study, concerning yellow fever vaccine responses in identical twins.

What was sequenced was PBMCs. The receptors were sampled from a young woman in good health.

DNA for the CDR3: TGTGCCAGCAGCGTATCGGGATCTATGAACACTGAAGCTTTCTTT. Its protein is CASSVSGSMNTEAFF. The chain carries TRBV9 and TRBJ1-1; no clear D. This CDR3 contains 15 residues. Germline assignment: CDR1 SGDLS and CDR2 YYNGEE. Between the trimmed V and J ends, which lost 1 base and 0 bases, there was a span of 10 bases.

This clonotype was seen a handful of times. J is TRBJ2-6 and V is TRBV6-1, with D possibly TRBD2 on 5 matching bases. The CDR3 runs to 14 residues. Trimming removed 10 bases at V and 2 bases at J, with 12 bases between. CDR1 is MNHNS, CDR2 SASEGT, per germline. DNA for the CDR3: TGTGCCACCGGGGTAAGCCCTGGGGCCAACGTCCTGACTTTC. It yields the protein CATGVSPGANVLTF.

In this sample, this clonotype turned up a few times. CDR3 DNA sequence: TGCAGTGCTAGAGGCAGCGGAGTCTTCTACGAGCAGTACGTC. This encodes CSARGSGVFYEQYV. The genes are TRBV20-1 and TRBJ2-7, with D perhaps matching TRBD2 (5 bases). The length of the CDR3 is 14 residues. Germline V gene sequence: CDR1 DFQATT, CDR2 SNEGSKA (reference sequence). Trimming removed 1 base at V and 3 bases at J, with 13 bases between.

This clonotype was seen more than once but under ten times. The gene calls are TRBV20-1 and TRBJ2-4; D is possibly TRBD1 or TRBD2 (6 bases each). Germline CDR1 and CDR2: DFQATT and SNEGSKA (reference sequence). Trimming left V 1 base short and J 3 bases short, with 10 bases between. The CDR3 covers 14 residues. The CDR3 protein is CSARVEGGKNIQYF. The CDR3 nucleotides are TGCAGTGCTAGAGTAGAGGGGGGCAAAAACATTCAGTACTTC.

This clonotype was found a few times. The chain carries TRBV28 and TRBJ2-5; maybe TRBD1 (5 bases). Trimming left V 3 bases short and J 0 bases short, with 8 bases between. This CDR3 contains 14 residues. Per the germline V gene, CDR1 is MDHEN and CDR2 is SYDVKM. The CDR3 spells CASSFYRYQETQYF. The CDR3 DNA is TGTGCCAGCAGTTTTTACAGGTACCAAGAGACCCAGTACTTC.

This clonotype was detected a few times. The rearrangement links TRBV27 to TRBJ1-4; 11 bases are a match to TRBD1. From germline, CDR1 is MNHEY and CDR2 SMNVEV (reference sequence). V lost 2 bases and J lost 10; bases outside the gene matches: 9. The CDR3 length is 16 residues. The CDR3 bases are TGTGCCAGCAGTTTAATTGGACAGGGGGCGCGAGTAAAACTGTTTTTT. Its protein product is CASSLIGQGARVKLFF.

This clonotype was seen more than once but under ten times. The V and J genes are TRBV24-1 and TRBJ2-5, with D maybe TRBD1 (6 bases). Germline V lookup: CDR1 KGHDR, CDR2 SFDVKD. The V end was cut by 4 bases, the J end by 1 base, with 18 bases between. CDR3 size: 17 residues. CDR3 DNA sequence: TGTGCCACCAGTGACTTCGCCAGGGGACGGGCCCAAGAGACCCAGTACTTC. Translating it yields CATSDFARGRAQETQYF.

The chain employs TRBV19 and TRBJ2-7, with D hard to call. V was pared by 5 bases and J by 7 bases, with 18 bases between. Germline CDR1 and CDR2: LNHDA and SQIVND (reference sequence). The CDR3 has 14 residues. The DNA of the CDR3 is TGTGCCAGTAGTTATGACGGCCCCTCTAGGGAGCAGTACTTC. This sequence encodes CASSYDGPSREQYF.

This clonotype was found many times. V and J are TRBV7-6 and TRBJ2-5; 10 positions agree with TRBD1. Germline-derived CDR1 and CDR2 are SGHVS and FNYEAQ. With V trimmed by 4 bases and J by 4 bases, 6 bases remained unmatched. The CDR3 is 15 amino acids. The CDR3, as DNA: TGTGCCAGCAGCTCCGGGACAGGGGTTAGAGAGACCCAGTACTTC. Protein product: CASSSGTGVRETQYF.

This clonotype was seen many times. The J gene is TRBJ2-1, the V gene TRBV24-1, with D perhaps TRBD1 (5 bases). Germline CDR1 KGHDR, CDR2 SFDVKD. V lost 0 bases and J 8 bases, leaving 7 bases between the germline ends. The CDR3 has 13 residues. The CDR3 spells CATSDLRGDEQFF. The DNA of the CDR3 is TGTGCCACCAGTGATTTGAGGGGTGATGAGCAGTTCTTC.

This clonotype appeared a few times. The rearrangement uses TRBV5-1 and TRBJ1-6; D possibly corresponds to TRBD1 (5 bases). V was pared by 2 bases and J by 2 bases, with 11 bases between. Per germline, CDR1 SGHRS and CDR2 YFSETQ. CDR3 length: 16 amino acids. CDR3 in DNA: TGCGCCAGCAGCTTCGGGCGACAGACCTATAATTCACCCCTCCACTTT. Residues: CASSFGRQTYNSPLHF.

This clonotype was detected many times. V usage is TRBV20-1 and J usage is TRBJ2-7; 8 nucleotides match TRBD2. The CDR3 length is 14 residues. Trimming at V came to 6 bases and at J to 0 bases, leaving 7 bases not matched to a gene. Germline V gene lookup returns CDR1 DFQATT and CDR2 SNEGSKA (reference sequence). The CDR3 DNA follows: TGCAGTGCGCAAGACGGGACTAGCTCCTACGAGCAGTACTTC. It is translated as CSAQDGTSSYEQYF.

V is TRBV29-1 and J is TRBJ1-1, with TRBD1 as a possible D gene (6 bases). Germline V gives CDR1 SQVTM, CDR2 ANQGSEA. V lost 7 bases and J lost 0, with 21 bases in between. The CDR3 spans 16 residues. CDR3 residues: CSASWIRGTMNTEAFF. The CDR3, as DNA: TGCAGCGCGTCGTGGATACGTGGGACAATGAACACTGAAGCTTTCTTT.

The rearrangement uses TRBV11-1 and TRBJ2-1; either TRBD1 or TRBD2 may supply D (6 bases each). With 1 base removed from V and 5 bases from J, the gap between germline ends came to 21 bases. The CDR3 is 18 amino acids. Germline CDR1 SGHAT, CDR2 FQDESV (reference sequence). DNA of the CDR3: TGTGCCAGCAGCTTAGGTCCTCCGTGGGGGGCGGCCGACAATGAGCAGTTCTTC. Translation gives CASSLGPPWGAADNEQFF.

This clonotype has a handful of counts. This chain links TRBV15 with TRBJ2-2, with D perhaps being TRBD1 or TRBD2 (5 bases each). From germline, CDR1 is LNHNV and CDR2 YYDKDF (reference sequence). The CDR3 totals 14 residues. V lost 0 bases and J lost 6, with 8 bases in between. The CDR3 nucleotides are TGTGCCACCAGCAGAGATGTGGGGGCCGGGGAGCTGTTTTTT. It yields the protein CATSRDVGAGELFF.

This clonotype was counted between two and nine times. Here the CDR3 reads CASSLPGPTSQETQYF. The DNA for the CDR3 is TGTGCCAGCAGTTTGCCGGGCCCAACATCTCAAGAGACCCAGTACTTC. The chain uses TRBV28 and TRBJ2-5; D not resolved. This CDR3 is 16 amino acids long. Trimming removed 3 bases from V and 2 bases from J, with 16 bases in between. In germline, CDR1 is MDHEN, CDR2 SYDVKM.

This chain joins TRBV25-1 and TRBJ2-3, with TRBD2 matching over 9 bases. CDR1 and CDR2 from the germline V gene are MGHDK and SYGVNS. V lost 3 bases, J lost 1 base, and 2 bases stayed unmatched. The CDR3 has 15 amino acids. The CDR3 sequence: CASSDLAGGTDTQYF. The CDR3 DNA sequence: TGTGCCAGCAGTGATTTAGCGGGAGGCACAGATACGCAGTATTTT.

This clonotype appeared a few times. The V gene is TRBV5-6, the J gene TRBJ2-6; D remains ambiguous. Trimming took 2 bases from V and 3 from J, leaving 9 bases between them. Germline V CDR1 and CDR2: SGHDT, YYEEEE. The CDR3 extends over 15 amino acids. CDR3 protein: CASSFRDYGANVLTF. The CDR3 DNA is TGTGCCAGCAGCTTTAGGGATTATGGGGCCAACGTCCTGACTTTC.

This clonotype was recorded many times. The chain links TRBV11-2 to TRBJ2-1; D is perhaps TRBD1 (6 bases). CDR3 length: 20 amino acids. CDR1 SGHAT and CDR2 FQNNGV come from the germline V gene. V was cut by 1 base and J by 4 bases, with 26 bases left in between. CDR3 nucleotides: TGTGCCAGCAGCTTAGGACTTACTTGGGGGCAGAAATGGGGATACAATGAGCAGTTCTTC. Amino acids: CASSLGLTWGQKWGYNEQFF. Full variable domain (missing parts from reference TRBV11-2 and TRBJ2-1): EAGVAQSPRYKIIEKRQSVAFWCNPISGHATLYWYQQILGQGPKLLIQFQNNGVVDDSQLPKDRFSAERLKGVDSTLKIQPAKLEDSAVYLCASSLGLTWGQKWGYNEQFFGPGTRLTVL.

This clonotype was seen only a few times. The V gene is TRBV12-3 or TRBV12-4, the J gene TRBJ2-5; D gene unclear. CDR3 length: 11 amino acids. Between the trimmed V and J ends, which lost 1 base and 9 bases, there was a span of 6 bases. This CDR3 is CASSLGWAQYF. CDR3 sequence (DNA): TGTGCCAGCAGTTTAGGGTGGGCCCAGTACTTC.

In this sample, this clonotype turned up many times. The V gene is TRBV29-1, the J gene TRBJ2-2, with a possible D match to TRBD2 (7 bases). Germline CDR1 is SQVTM and CDR2 is ANQGSEA. The length of the CDR3 is 14 residues. V was shortened by 3 bases and J by 6 bases, with 14 bases between the two germline ends. The CDR3 is CSVEGGGNPGELFF. The CDR3 DNA follows: TGCAGCGTTGAGGGCGGGGGCAACCCCGGGGAGCTGTTTTTT.

This clonotype was counted between two and nine times. The rearrangement links TRBV11-1 to TRBJ2-2, with TRBD2 matching over 11 bases. The CDR3 sequence is 19 residues long. The junction had 11 bases not matched to a gene; V was cut back by 5 bases and J by 0 bases. Germline values: CDR1 SGHAT, CDR2 FQDESV (reference sequence). CDR3 coding DNA: TGTGCCAGCAGCGCCCCCGCAATGACTAGCGGGGCGAACACCGGGGAGCTGTTTTTT. It yields the protein CASSAPAMTSGANTGELFF.